This T cell receptor beta chain was identified during a study of T cells after yellow fever vaccination. This clonotype was counted at least ten times. TCRdb recomputed calls from the 5' RACE reads with MiXCR, one row per CDR3 protein. The table includes approximately 15,000 distinct CDR3 sequences, 6% to 9.5% detected once. The TCR originated in a man aged 18 to 29 who received the YFV17D yellow fever vaccine. The sample was PBMCs, either bulk or a sorted T-cell subset (CD4+, CD8+, memory, or dextramer-sorted; not recorded which), taken on the day of the yellow fever booster vaccination.

CDR3 nucleotide sequence: TGTGCCAGCAGTTTACGGGCCTATGGCTACACCTTC. It codes for CASSLRAYGYTF. The chain couples TRBV28 to TRBJ1-2; D uncertain. CDR3 length: 12 amino acids. Germline V lookup: CDR1 MDHEN, CDR2 SYDVKM. V shed 2 bases and J shed 4 bases, with 5 bases lying between them.